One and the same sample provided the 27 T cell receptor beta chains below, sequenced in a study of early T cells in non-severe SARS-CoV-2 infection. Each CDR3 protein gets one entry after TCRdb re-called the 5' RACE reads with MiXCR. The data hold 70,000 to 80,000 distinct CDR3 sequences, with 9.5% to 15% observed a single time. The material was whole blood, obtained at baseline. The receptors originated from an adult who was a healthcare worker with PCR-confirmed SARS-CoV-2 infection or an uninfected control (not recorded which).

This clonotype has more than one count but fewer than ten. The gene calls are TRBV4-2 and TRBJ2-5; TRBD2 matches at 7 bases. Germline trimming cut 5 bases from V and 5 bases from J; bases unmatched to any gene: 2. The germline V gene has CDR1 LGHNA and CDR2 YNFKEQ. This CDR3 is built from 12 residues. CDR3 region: CASSEGGETQYF. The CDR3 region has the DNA TGTGCCAGCAGCGAGGGAGGGGAGACCCAGTACTTC.

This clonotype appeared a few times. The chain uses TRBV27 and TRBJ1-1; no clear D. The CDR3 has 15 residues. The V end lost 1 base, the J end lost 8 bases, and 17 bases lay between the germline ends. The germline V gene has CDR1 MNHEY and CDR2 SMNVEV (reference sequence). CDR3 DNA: TGTGCCAGCAGTTTATTGTATGATGTGGGGAGGGAAGCTTTCTTT. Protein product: CASSLLYDVGREAFF.

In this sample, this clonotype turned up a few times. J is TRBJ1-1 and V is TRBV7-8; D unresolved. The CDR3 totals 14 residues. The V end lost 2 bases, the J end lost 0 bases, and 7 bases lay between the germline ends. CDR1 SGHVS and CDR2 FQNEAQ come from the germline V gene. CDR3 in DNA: TGTGCCAGCAGCTTACGCAGCTTGAACACTGAAGCTTTCTTT. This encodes CASSLRSLNTEAFF.

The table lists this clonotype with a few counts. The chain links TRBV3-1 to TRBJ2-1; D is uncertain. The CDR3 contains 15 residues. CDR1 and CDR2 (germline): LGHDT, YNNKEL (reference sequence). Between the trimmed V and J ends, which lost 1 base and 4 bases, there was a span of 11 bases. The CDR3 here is CASSQGALGYNEQFF. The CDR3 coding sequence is TGTGCCAGCAGCCAAGGAGCGTTAGGTTACAATGAGCAGTTCTTC.

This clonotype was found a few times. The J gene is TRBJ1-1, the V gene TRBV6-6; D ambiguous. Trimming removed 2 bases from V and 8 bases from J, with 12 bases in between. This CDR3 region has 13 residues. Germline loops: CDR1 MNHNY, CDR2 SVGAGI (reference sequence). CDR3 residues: CASSYPATVEAFF. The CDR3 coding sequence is TGTGCCAGCAGTTACCCCGCTACGGTGGAAGCTTTCTTT.

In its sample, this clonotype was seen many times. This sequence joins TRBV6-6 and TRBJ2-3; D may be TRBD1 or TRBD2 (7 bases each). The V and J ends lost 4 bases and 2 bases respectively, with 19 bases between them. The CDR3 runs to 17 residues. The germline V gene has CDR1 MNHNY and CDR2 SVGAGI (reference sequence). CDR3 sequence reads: CASSSSRGAGATDTQYF. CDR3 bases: TGTGCCAGCAGTTCCTCCAGGGGGGCGGGGGCCACAGATACGCAGTATTTT.

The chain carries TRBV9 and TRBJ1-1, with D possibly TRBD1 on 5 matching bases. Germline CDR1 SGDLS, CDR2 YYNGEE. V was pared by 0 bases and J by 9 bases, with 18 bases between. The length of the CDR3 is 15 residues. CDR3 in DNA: TGTGCCAGCAGCGTAGAGGGGTCAGGCCCCCCTCAAGCTTTCTTT. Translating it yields CASSVEGSGPPQAFF.

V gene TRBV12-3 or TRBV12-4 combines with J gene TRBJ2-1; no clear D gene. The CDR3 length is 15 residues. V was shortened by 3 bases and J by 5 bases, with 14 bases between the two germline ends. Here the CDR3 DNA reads TGTGCCAGCAGTTTGTCCAAGTTGTCCGACAATGAGCAGTTCTTC. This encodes CASSLSKLSDNEQFF.

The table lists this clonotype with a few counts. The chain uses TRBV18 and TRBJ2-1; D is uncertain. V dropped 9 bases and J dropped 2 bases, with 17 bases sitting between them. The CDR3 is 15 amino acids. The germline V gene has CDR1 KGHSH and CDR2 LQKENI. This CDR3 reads CASLLWTDPYNEQFF. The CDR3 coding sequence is TGTGCCAGTCTCTTGTGGACGGACCCCTACAATGAGCAGTTCTTC.

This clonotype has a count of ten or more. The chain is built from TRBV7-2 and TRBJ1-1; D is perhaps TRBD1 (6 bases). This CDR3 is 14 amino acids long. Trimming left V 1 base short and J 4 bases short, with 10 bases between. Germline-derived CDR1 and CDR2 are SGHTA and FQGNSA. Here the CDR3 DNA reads TGTGCCAGCAGCTTAGTTAGGGGGGCCACTGAAGCTTTCTTT. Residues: CASSLVRGATEAFF.

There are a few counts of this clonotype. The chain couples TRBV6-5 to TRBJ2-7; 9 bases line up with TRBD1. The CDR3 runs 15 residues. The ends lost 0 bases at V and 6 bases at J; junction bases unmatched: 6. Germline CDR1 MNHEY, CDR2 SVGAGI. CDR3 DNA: TGTGCCAGCAGTTACTCGACAGGGACAGGGAGCGAGCAGTACTTC. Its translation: CASSYSTGTGSEQYF.

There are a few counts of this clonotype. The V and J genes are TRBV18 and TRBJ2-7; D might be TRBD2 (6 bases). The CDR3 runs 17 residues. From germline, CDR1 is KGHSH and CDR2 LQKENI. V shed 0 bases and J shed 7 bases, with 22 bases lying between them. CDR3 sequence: CASSPPVGTSTETEQYF. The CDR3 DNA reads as TGTGCCAGCTCACCACCTGTCGGGACTTCCACAGAAACGGAGCAGTACTTC.

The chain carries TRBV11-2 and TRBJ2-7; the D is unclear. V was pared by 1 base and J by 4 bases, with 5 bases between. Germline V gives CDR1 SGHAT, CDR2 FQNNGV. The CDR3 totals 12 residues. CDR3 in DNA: TGTGCCAGCAGCTTAGTCCAGTACGAGCAGTACTTC. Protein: CASSLVQYEQYF.

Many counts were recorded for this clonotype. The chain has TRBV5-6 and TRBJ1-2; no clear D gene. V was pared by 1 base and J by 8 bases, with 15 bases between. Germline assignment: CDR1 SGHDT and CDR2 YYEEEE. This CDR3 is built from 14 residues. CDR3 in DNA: TGTGCCAGCAGCTTGCAAAGGAAAAATCCGGGCTACACCTTC. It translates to CASSLQRKNPGYTF. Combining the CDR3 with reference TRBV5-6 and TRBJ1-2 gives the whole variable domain DAGVTQSPTHLIKTRGQQVTLRCSPKSGHDTVSWYQQALGQGPQFIFQYYEEEERQRGNFPDRFSGHQFPNYSSELNVNALLLGDSALYLCASSLQRKNPGYTFGSGTRLTVV.

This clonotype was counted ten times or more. CDR3 protein: CASSWTSGGASYNEQFF. DNA for the CDR3: TGTGCCAGCAGCTGGACTAGCGGGGGGGCCTCGTACAATGAGCAGTTCTTC. The V call is TRBV13, the J call TRBJ2-1, with 15 bases lining up with TRBD2. In germline, CDR1 is PRHDT, CDR2 FYEKMQ (reference sequence). There are 17 residues in the CDR3. V was pared by 4 bases and J by 4 bases, with 5 bases of the junction left unmatched.

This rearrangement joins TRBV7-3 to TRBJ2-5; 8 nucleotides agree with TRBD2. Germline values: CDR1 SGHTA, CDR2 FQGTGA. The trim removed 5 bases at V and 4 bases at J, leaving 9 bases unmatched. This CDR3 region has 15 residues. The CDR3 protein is CASSPTAGGPETQYF. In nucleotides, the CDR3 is TGTGCCAGCAGCCCGACTGCGGGGGGCCCAGAGACCCAGTACTTC.

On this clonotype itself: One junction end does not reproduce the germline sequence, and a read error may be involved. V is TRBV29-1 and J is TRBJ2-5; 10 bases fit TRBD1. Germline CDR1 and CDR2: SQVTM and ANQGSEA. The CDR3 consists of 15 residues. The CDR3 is CSARRMGTGEEIQYF. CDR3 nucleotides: TGCAGCGCTCGACGGATGGGGACAGGGGAGGAGATCCAGTACTTC.

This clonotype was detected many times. For the CDR3, the DNA is TGTGCCAGCAGCCCCTCCTCACGCACAGATACGCAGTATTTT. Encoded protein: CASSPSSRTDTQYF. The rearrangement uses TRBV7-2 and TRBJ2-3; D remains ambiguous. The V end was cut by 5 bases, the J end by 1 base, with 10 bases between. Germline V gene lookup returns CDR1 SGHTA and CDR2 FQGNSA. The CDR3 loop spans 14 amino acids. Full variable domain (remainder filled in from reference TRBV7-2 and TRBJ2-3): GAGVSQSPSNKVTEKGKDVELRCDPISGHTALYWYRQSLGQGLEFLIYFQGNSAPDKSGLPSDRFSAERTGGSVSTLTIQRTQQEDSAVYLCASSPSSRTDTQYFGPGTRLTVL.

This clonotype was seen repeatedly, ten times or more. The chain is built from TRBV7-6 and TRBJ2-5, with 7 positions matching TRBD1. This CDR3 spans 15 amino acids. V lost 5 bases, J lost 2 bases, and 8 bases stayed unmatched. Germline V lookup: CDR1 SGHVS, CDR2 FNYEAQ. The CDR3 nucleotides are TGTGCCAGCAGCGGGACCCCAGGGGGACAAGAGACCCAGTACTTC. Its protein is CASSGTPGGQETQYF.

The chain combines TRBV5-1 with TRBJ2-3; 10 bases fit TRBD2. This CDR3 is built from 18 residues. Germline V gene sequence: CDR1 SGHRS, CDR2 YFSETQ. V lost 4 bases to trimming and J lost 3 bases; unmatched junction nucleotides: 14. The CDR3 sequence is CASSPRVTSGALTDTQYF. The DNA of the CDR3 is TGCGCCAGCAGCCCGAGGGTCACTAGCGGGGCTTTGACAGATACGCAGTATTTT. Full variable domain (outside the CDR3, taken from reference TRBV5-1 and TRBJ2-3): KAGVTQTPRYLIKTRGQQVTLSCSPISGHRSVSWYQQTPGQGLQFLFEYFSETQRNKGNFPGRFSGRQFSNSRSEMNVSTLELGDSALYLCASSPRVTSGALTDTQYFGPGTRLTVL.

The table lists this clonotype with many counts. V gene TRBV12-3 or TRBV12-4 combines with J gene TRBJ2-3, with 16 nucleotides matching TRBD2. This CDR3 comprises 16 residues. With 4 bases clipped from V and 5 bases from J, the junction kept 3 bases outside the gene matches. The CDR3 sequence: CASSSGLAGGEDTQYF. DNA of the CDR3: TGTGCCAGCAGTTCGGGACTAGCGGGGGGGGAAGATACGCAGTATTTT.

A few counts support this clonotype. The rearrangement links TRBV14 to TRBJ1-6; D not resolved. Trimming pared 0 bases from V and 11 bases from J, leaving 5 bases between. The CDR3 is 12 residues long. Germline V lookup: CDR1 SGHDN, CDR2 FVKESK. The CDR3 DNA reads TGTGCCAGCAGCCAAGATCCCCCACCCCTCCACTTT. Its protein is CASSQDPPPLHF.

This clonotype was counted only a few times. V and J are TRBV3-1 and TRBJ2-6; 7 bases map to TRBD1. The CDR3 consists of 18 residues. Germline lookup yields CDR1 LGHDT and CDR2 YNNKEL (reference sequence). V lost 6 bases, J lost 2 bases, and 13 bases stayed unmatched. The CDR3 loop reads CASSQIPGGFAGANVLTF. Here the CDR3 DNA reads TGTGCCAGCAGTCAAATCCCAGGGGGTTTTGCTGGGGCCAACGTCCTGACTTTC.

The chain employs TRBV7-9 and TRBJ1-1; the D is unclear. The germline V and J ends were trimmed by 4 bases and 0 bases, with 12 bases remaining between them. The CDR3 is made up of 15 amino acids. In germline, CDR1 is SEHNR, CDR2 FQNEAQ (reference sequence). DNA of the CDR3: TGTGCCAGCAGCTCCTCTGGGAAGGTGAACACTGAAGCTTTCTTT. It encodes CASSSSGKVNTEAFF.

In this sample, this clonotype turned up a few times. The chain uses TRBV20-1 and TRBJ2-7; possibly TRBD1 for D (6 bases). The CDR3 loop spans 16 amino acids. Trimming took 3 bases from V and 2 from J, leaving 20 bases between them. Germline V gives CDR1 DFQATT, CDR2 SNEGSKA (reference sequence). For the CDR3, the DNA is TGCAGTGCTAGCCTACCCAGAATGGACAGCCCCTACGAGCAGTACTTC. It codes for CSASLPRMDSPYEQYF.

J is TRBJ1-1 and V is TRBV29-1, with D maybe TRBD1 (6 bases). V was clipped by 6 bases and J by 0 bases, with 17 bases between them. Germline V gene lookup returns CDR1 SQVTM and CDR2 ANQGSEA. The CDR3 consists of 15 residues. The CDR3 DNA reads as TGCAGCGTCTTACCGGGACACCTCATGAACACTGAAGCTTTCTTT. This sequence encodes CSVLPGHLMNTEAFF.

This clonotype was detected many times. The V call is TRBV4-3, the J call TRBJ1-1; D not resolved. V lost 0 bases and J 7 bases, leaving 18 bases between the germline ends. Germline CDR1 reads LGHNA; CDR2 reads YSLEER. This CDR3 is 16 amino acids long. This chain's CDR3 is CASSQEATRRDNEAFF. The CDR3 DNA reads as TGCGCCAGCAGCCAAGAAGCCACCCGAAGAGATAATGAAGCTTTCTTT.